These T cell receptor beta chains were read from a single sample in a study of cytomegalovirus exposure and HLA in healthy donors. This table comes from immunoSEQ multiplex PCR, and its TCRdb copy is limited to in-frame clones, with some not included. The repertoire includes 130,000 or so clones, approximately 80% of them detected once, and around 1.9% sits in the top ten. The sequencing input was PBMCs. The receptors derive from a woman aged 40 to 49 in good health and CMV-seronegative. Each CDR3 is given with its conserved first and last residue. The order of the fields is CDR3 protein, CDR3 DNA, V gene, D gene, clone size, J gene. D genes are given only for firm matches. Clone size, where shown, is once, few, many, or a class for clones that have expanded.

CDR3: CASSLPQAGETQYF
DNA: TGCGCCAGCAGCTTGCCCCAAGCGGGGGAGACCCAGTACTTC
V: TRBV5-1
D: TRBD2
size: NA
J: TRBJ2-5

CDR3: CASSLATSGYEQYF
DNA: TGTGCCAGCAGCTTAGCGACTAGCGGCTACGAGCAGTACTTC
V: TRBV7-8
D: TRBD2
size: NA
J: TRBJ2-7

CDR3: CASSLEGGTDTIYF
DNA: TGTGCCAGCAGCTTAGAAGGGGGAACGGACACCATATATTTT
V: TRBV7-9
D: NA
size: NA
J: TRBJ1-3

CDR3: CASSIQGLGEKLFF
DNA: TGTGCCAGTAGCATACAGGGGTTGGGTGAAAAACTGTTTTTT
V: TRBV19
D: TRBD1
size: NA
J: TRBJ1-4

CDR3: CASSVEHDRIKVPYEQYF
DNA: TGTGCCAGCAGCGTAGAACACGACAGGATCAAAGTCCCCTACGAGCAGTACTTC
V: TRBV9
D: NA
size: NA
J: TRBJ2-7

CDR3: CASSQVGQRTDTQYF
DNA: TGCGCCAGCAGCCAAGTGGGACAGCGCACAGATACGCAGTATTTT
V: TRBV4-3
D: TRBD1
size: NA
J: TRBJ2-3

CDR3: CASSMTADTDTQYF
DNA: TGCGCCAGCAGCATGACAGCAGACACAGATACGCAGTATTTT
V: TRBV5-1
D: NA
size: NA
J: TRBJ2-3

CDR3: CASSLFGGFTESTDTQYF
DNA: TGTGCCAGCAGCTTGTTTGGGGGCTTCACAGAGAGCACAGATACGCAGTATTTT
V: TRBV5-5
D: NA
size: NA
J: TRBJ2-3

CDR3: CASRQGNQPQHF
DNA: TGTGCCAGCAGGCAGGGTAATCAGCCCCAGCATTTT
V: TRBV28
D: NA
size: NA
J: TRBJ1-5

CDR3: CASSPSSAGNYEQYF
DNA: TGTGCCAGCTCACCGTCGTCGGCGGGGAACTACGAGCAGTACTTC
V: TRBV18
D: NA
size: NA
J: TRBJ2-7

CDR3: CASSFTRNTEAFF
DNA: TGTGCCAGCAGCTTTACCAGGAACACTGAAGCTTTCTTT
V: TRBV7-8
D: NA
size: NA
J: TRBJ1-1

CDR3: CASSLGVAGSSSYNSPLHF
DNA: TGTGCCAGCAGCTTAGGGGTAGCCGGTTCAAGCTCCTATAATTCACCCCTCCACTTT
V: TRBV7-2
D: NA
size: once
J: TRBJ1-6

CDR3: CASSSRKNTEAFF
DNA: TGCGCCAGCAGCTCCAGGAAGAACACTGAAGCTTTCTTT
V: TRBV4-3
D: NA
size: few
J: TRBJ1-1

CDR3: CASTTLAGAYNEQFF
DNA: TGTGCCAGCACCACTCTAGCGGGAGCCTACAATGAGCAGTTCTTC
V: TRBV5-6
D: TRBD2
size: NA
J: TRBJ2-1

CDR3: CASSPSGARGNEQFF
DNA: TGCGCCAGCAGCCCCAGCGGTGCCCGGGGGAATGAGCAGTTCTTC
V: TRBV4-3
D: NA
size: NA
J: TRBJ2-1

CDR3: CASSLVLAPSYEQYF
DNA: TGTGCCAGCAGCTTAGTTCTGGCTCCTTCCTACGAGCAGTACTTC
V: TRBV7-9
D: NA
size: NA
J: TRBJ2-7

CDR3: CASSDTTGAGNTIYF
DNA: TGTGCCAGCAGTGACACGACAGGGGCTGGAAACACCATATATTTT
V: TRBV25-1
D: TRBD1
size: NA
J: TRBJ1-3

CDR3: CASSLTSGMRETQYF
DNA: TGTGCCAGCAGCTTGACTAGCGGGATGCGAGAGACCCAGTACTTC
V: TRBV7-9
D: TRBD2
size: NA
J: TRBJ2-5

CDR3: CASSSGGSNYGYTF
DNA: TGCGCCAGCAGCTCGGGAGGTTCTAACTATGGCTACACCTTC
V: TRBV5-1
D: NA
size: NA
J: TRBJ1-2

CDR3: CAIRSGTSGNEQYF
DNA: TGTGCCATCAGATCCGGGACTAGCGGGAATGAGCAGTACTTC
V: TRBV10-3
D: TRBD2
size: few
J: TRBJ2-7

CDR3: CASSDRLLYEQYF
DNA: TGTGCCAGCAGTGACAGGTTACTCTACGAGCAGTACTTC
V: TRBV28
D: NA
size: NA
J: TRBJ2-7

CDR3: CASSNRHNTEAFF
DNA: TGTGCCAGCAGCAACAGGCACAACACTGAAGCTTTCTTT
V: TRBV21-1
D: NA
size: NA
J: TRBJ1-1

CDR3: CASSWTENTEAFF
DNA: TGTGCCAGCAGTTGGACAGAGAACACTGAAGCTTTCTTT
V: TRBV6-5
D: NA
size: NA
J: TRBJ1-1

CDR3: CASIRSRWDEQYF
DNA: TGTGCCAGCATAAGGTCCAGGTGGGACGAGCAGTACTTC
V: TRBV28
D: NA
size: NA
J: TRBJ2-7